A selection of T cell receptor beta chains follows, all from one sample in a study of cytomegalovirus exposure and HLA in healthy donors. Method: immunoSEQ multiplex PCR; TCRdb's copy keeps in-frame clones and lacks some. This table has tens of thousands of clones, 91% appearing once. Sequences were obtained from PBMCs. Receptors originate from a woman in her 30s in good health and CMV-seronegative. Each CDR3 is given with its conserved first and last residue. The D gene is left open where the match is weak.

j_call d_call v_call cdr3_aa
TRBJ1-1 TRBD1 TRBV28 CASRIQGGTEAFF
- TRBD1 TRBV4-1 CASSQDGTGEREQYF
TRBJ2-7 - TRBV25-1 CASSVGAYEQYF
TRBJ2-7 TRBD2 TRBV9 CASSVAGLAGYEQYF
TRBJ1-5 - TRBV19 CASRTRQDNQPQHF
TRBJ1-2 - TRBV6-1 CASSDLSGLYGYTF
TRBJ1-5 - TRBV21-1 CASSRQSNQPQHF
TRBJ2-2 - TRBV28 CASQWTIAEMTGELFF
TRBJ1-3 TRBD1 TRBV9 CASSELGTAGNTIYF
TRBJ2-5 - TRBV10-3 CAISESPGGETQYF
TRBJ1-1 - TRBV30 CAWFYSWNTEAFF
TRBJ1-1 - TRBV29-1 CSVEDSGERSTEAFF
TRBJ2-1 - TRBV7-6 CASSLARGSSVPYNEQFF
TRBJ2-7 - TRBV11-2 CASSLARGQTSSYEQYF
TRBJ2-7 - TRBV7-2 CASSLVSGDFSSYEQYF
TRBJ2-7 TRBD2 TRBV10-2 CASSESSRLGASGSYEQYF
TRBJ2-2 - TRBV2 CASKPGAGELFF
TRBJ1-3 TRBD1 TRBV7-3 CASSKTGSGNTIYF
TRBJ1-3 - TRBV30 CAGTFSSGASSGNTIYF
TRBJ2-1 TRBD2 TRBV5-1 CASSLGSSGRVFDEQFF
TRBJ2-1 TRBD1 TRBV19 CASSKNRGYEQFF
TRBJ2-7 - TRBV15 CATSREVKGHEQYF
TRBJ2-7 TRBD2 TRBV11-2 CASRHRRLADYEQYF
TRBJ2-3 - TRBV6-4 CASSDLGGSTDTQYF
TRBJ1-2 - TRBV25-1 CASTPQGINYGYTF
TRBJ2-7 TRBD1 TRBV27 CASSRQGHATAEQYF
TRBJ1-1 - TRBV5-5 CASSLGIKIENTEAFF
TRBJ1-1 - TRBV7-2 CASRLQENTEAFF
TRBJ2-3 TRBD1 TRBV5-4 CASSLGTGLSTDTQYF
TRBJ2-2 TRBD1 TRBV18 CASSPNGQGVTGELFF
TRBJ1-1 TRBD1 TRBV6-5 CASRGQGDTEAFF
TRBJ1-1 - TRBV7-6 CASSFSGWKTEAFF
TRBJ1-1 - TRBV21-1 CASSKVDSPLGVF
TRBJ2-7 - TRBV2 CASSVTEGPYEQYF
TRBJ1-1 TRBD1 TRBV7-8 CASSDTGGTEAFF
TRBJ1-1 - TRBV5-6 CATSRGENTEAFF
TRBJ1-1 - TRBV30 CAWSRGQPNTEAFF
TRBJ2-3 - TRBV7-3 CASSLTFLAGDTQYF
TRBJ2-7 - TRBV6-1 CASSDGARVREQYF
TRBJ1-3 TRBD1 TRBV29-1 CSAKTGGSGNTIYF
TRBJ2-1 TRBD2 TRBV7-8 CASSESGRAVSEQFF
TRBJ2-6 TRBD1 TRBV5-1 CASSTTGGPAGANVLTF
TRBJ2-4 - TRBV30 CAWSGGDIQYF
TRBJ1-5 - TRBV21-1 CASSTRRLYSNQPQHF
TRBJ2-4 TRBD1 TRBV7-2 CASSLAPGQGKNIQYF
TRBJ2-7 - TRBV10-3 CAISGDRSSYEQYF
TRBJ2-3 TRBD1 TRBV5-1 CASSLGLLGQGTDTQYF
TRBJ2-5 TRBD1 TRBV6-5 CASSRLGGAETQYF
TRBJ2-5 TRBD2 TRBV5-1 CASSSAGVQETQYF
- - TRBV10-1 CASSEGSGNSYEQYF
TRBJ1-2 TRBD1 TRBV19 CASRFRDSGYTF
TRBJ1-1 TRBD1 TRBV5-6 CASSLGETGGVAFF
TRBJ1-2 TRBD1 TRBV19 CASSPGTGRNFEWTRGYTF
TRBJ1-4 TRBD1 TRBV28 CASSETSGQAAWGEKLFF
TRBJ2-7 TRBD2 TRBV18 CASSSGTSGSYEQYF
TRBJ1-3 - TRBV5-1 CASSFAADSGNTIYF
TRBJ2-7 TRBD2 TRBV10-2 CASSRLAGTYEQYF
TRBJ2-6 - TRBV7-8 CASTRGRRANSGANVLTF
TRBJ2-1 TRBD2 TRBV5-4 CASSSTSGSSSYNEQFF